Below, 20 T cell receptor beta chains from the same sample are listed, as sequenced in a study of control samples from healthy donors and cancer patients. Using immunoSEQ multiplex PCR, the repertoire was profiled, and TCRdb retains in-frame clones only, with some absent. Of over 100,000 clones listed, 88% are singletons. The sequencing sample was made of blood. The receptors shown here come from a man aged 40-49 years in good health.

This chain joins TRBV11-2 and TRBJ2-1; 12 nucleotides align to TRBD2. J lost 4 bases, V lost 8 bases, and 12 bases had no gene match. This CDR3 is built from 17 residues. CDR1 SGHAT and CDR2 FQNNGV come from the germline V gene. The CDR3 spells CASQKMTSGGKYNEQFF. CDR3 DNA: TGTGCCAGCCAAAAGATGACTAGCGGGGGAAAATACAATGAGCAGTTCTTC.

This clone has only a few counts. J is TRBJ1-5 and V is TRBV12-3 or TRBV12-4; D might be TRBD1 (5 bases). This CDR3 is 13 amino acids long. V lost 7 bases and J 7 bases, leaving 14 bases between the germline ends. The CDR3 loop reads CASTLGGGQPQHF. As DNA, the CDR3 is TGTGCCAGCACTTTGGGGGGTGGACAGCCCCAGCATTTT.

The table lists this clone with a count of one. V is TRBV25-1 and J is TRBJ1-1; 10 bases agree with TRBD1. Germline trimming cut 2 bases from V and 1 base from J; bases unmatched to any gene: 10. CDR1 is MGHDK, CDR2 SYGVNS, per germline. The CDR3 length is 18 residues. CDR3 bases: TGTGCCAGCAGTGAACAAAAAGCGACAGGGGGCCCGAACACTGAAGCTTTCTTT. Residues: CASSEQKATGGPNTEAFF.

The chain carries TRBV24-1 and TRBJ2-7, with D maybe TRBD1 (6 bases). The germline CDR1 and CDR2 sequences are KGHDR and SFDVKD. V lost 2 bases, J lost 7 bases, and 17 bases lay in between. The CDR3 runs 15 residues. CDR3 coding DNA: TGTGCCACCAGTGATTCCAGGGGTAAATCGCTTGAGCAGTACTTC. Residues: CATSDSRGKSLEQYF.

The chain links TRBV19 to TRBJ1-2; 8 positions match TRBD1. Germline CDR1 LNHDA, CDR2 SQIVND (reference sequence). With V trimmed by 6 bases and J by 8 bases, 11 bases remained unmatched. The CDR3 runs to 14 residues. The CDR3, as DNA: TGTGCCAGTAGCGAATCCAGGGGGCGGGGAGGCTACACCTTC. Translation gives CASSESRGRGGYTF.

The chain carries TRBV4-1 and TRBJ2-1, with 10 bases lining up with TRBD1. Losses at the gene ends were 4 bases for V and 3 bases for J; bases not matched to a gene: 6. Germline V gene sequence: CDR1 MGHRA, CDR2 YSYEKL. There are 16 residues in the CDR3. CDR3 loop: CASSRPGQGLYNEQFF. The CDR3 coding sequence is TGCGCCAGCAGCCGACCGGGACAGGGGCTCTACAATGAGCAGTTCTTC.

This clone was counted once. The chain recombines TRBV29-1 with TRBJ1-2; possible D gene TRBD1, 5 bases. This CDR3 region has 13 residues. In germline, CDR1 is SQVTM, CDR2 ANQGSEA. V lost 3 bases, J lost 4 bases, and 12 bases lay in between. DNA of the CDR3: TGCAGCGTTGATGACTGGGGCCCCTATGGCTACACCTTC. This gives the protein CSVDDWGPYGYTF.

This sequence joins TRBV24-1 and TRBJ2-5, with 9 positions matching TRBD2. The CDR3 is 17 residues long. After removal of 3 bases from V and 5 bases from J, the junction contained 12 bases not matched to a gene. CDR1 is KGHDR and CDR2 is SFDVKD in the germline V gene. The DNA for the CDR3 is TGTGCCACCAGTGATCCAGGCCGGCGGGGGGGCCTGGAGACCCAGTACTTC. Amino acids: CATSDPGRRGGLETQYF.

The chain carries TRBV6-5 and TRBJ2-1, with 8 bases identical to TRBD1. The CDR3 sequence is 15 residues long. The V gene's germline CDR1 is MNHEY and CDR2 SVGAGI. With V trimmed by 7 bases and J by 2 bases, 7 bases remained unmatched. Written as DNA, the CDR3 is TGTGCCAGCACCCCGACAGGGGCCACCTACAATGAGCAGTTCTTC. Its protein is CASTPTGATYNEQFF.

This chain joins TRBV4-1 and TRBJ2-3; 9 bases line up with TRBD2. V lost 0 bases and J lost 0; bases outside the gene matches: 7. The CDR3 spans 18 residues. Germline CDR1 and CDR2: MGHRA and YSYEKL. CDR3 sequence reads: CASSQERPSGTSTDTQYF. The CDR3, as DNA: TGCGCCAGCAGCCAAGAGAGACCTAGCGGGACTAGCACAGATACGCAGTATTTT.

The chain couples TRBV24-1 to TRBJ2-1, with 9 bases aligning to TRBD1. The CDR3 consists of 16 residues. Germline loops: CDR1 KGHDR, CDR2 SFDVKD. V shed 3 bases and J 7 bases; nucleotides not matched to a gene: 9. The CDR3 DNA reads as TGTGCCACCAGTGATAAAGGGACAGGGAGAGTAAATGAGCAGTTCTTC. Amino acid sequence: CATSDKGTGRVNEQFF.

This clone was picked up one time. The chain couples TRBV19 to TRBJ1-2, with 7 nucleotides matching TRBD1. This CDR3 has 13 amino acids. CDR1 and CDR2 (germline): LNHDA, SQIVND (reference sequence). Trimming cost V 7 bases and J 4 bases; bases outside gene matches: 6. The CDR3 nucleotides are TGTGCCAGTATTACCCAGGGGGGCTATGGCTACACCTTC. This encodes CASITQGGYGYTF. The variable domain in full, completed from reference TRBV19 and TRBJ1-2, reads DGGITQSPKYLFRKEGQNVTLSCEQNLNHDAMYWYRQDPGQGLRLIYYSQIVNDFQKGDIAEGYSVSREKKESFPLTVTSAQKNPTAFYLCASITQGGYGYTFGSGTRLTVV.

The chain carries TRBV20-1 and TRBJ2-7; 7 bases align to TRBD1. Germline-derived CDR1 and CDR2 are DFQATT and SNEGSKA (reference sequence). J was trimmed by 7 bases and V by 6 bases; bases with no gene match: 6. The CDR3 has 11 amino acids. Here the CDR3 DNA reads TGCAGTGCGGCCTCAGGGGGTGAGCAGTACTTC. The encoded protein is CSAASGGEQYF.

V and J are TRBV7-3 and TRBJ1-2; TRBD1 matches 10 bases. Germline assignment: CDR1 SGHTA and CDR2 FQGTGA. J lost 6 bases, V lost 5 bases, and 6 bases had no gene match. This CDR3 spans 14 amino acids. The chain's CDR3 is CASSNSGTGDGYTF. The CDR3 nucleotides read TGTGCCAGCAGCAATTCGGGGACAGGGGATGGCTACACCTTC.

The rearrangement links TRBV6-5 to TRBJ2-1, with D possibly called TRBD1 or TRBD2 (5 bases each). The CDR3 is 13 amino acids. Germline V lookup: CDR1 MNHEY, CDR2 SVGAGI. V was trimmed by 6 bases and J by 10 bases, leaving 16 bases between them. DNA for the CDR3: TGTGCCAGCAGCCGAGGGACCGTACCCGAGCAGTTCTTC. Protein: CASSRGTVPEQFF.

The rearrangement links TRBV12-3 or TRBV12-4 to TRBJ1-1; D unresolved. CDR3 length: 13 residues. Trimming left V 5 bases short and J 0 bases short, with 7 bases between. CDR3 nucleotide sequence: TGTGCCAGCAGTATTCTATTGAACACTGAAGCTTTCTTT. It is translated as CASSILLNTEAFF.

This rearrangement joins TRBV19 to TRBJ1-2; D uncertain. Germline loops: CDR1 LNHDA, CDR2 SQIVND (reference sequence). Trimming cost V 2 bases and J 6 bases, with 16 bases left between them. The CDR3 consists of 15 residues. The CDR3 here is CASSIRGNEYDGYTF. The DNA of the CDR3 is TGTGCCAGTAGTATACGCGGCAACGAGTACGATGGCTACACCTTC. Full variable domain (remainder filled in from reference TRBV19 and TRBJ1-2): DGGITQSPKYLFRKEGQNVTLSCEQNLNHDAMYWYRQDPGQGLRLIYYSQIVNDFQKGDIAEGYSVSREKKESFPLTVTSAQKNPTAFYLCASSIRGNEYDGYTFGSGTRLTVV.

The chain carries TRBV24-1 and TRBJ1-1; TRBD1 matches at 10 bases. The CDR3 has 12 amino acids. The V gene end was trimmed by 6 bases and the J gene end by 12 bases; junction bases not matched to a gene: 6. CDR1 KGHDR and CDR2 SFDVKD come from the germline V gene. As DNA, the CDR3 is TGTGCCACCAGTCCGGGACAGGGGAGAACTTTCTTT. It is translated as CATSPGQGRTFF.

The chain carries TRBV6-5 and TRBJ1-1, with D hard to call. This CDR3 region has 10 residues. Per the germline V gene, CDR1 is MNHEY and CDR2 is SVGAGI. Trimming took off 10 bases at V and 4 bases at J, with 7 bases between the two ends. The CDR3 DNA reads TGTGCCACCAGATCCACTGAAGCTTTCTTT. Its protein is CATRSTEAFF.

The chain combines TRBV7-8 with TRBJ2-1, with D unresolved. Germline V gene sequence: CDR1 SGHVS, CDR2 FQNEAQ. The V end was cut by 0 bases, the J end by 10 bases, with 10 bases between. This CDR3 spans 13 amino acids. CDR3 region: CASSLATSDEQFF. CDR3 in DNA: TGTGCCAGCAGCTTAGCGACCTCGGACGAGCAGTTCTTC.